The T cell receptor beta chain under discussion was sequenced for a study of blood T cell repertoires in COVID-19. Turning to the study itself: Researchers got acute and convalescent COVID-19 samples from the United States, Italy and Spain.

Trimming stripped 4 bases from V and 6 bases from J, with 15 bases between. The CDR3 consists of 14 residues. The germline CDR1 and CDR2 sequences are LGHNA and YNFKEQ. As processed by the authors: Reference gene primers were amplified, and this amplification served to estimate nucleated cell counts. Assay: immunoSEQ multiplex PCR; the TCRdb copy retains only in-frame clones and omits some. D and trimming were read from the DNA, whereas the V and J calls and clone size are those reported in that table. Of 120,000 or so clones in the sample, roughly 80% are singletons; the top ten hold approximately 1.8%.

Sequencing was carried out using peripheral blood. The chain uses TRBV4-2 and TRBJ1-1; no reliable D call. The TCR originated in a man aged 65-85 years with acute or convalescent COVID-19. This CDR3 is CASSREGRGSEAFF. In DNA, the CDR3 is TGTGCCAGCAGCCGAGAGGGTAGAGGGTCTGAAGCTTTCTTT.